The 21 T cell receptor beta chains below come from one sample, sequenced in a study of cytomegalovirus exposure and HLA in healthy donors listed by TCRdb under 2017. The library was generated by the immunoSEQ multiplex PCR assay. For the multiplex PCR, a mixture combining 60 forward primers for TCR Vbeta segments and 13 reverse primers for TCR Jbeta segments was used. The immuneACCESS repertoire file appears here via TCRdb, limited to in-frame rearrangements. These files lack a portion of the clones; in checked studies, under half of the deficit traces to unresolved V genes, and the cause of the others is not known. For this sample there are about 170,000 clones; 80% appear just once. The ten largest clones capture about 2.5% of the sample. The sample comprised PBMCs. These receptors all stem from a male donor in good health and CMV-seronegative.

The chain is built from TRBV12-5 and TRBJ2-7; 10 positions match TRBD1. From germline, CDR1 is LGHNT and CDR2 FRNRAP. The V segment lost 1 base and the J segment 3 bases; nucleotides outside the gene matches: 9. The CDR3 covers 17 residues. CDR3 amino acids: CASGLARRDRGYYEQYF. DNA for the CDR3: TGTGCTAGTGGTTTGGCCCGCCGGGACAGGGGATACTACGAGCAGTACTTC. The full variable domain, rest sourced from reference TRBV12-5 and TRBJ2-7, is DARVTQTPRHKVTEMGQEVTMRCQPILGHNTVFWYRQTMMQGLELLAYFRNRAPLDDSGMPKDRFSAEMPDATLATLKIQPSEPRDSAVYFCASGLARRDRGYYEQYFGPGTRLTVT.

CDR3 coding DNA: TGTGCCAGCAGCTCGGCCCCCGGGACAGGGCGTGCAGATACGCAGTATTTT. Protein sequence: CASSSAPGTGRADTQYF. This chain links TRBV7-2 with TRBJ2-3; 9 positions agree with TRBD1. The CDR3 sequence is 17 residues long. Germline trimming cut 4 bases from V and 4 bases from J; bases unmatched to any gene: 12. In germline, CDR1 is SGHTA, CDR2 FQGNSA.

The rearrangement uses TRBV27 and TRBJ1-2, with 7 bases lining up with TRBD1. This CDR3 has 14 residues. Germline loops: CDR1 MNHEY, CDR2 SMNVEV (reference sequence). V lost 2 bases to trimming and J lost 7 bases; unmatched junction nucleotides: 7. The CDR3, as DNA: TGTGCCAGCAGTTTAGAACAGGGGATCGGTGGCTACACCTTC. Its translation: CASSLEQGIGGYTF.

This clone was recorded a few times. V and J are TRBV18 and TRBJ1-2; possibly TRBD1 for D (5 bases). The CDR3 contains 14 residues. The germline V gene encodes CDR1 KGHSH and CDR2 LQKENI. V was pared by 3 bases and J by 5 bases, with 13 bases between. For the CDR3, the DNA is TGTGCCAGCTCACCTGGGACTGATCCGTATGGCTACACCTTC. Translated: CASSPGTDPYGYTF.

This clone was observed once. The chain carries TRBV7-9 and TRBJ1-1; no reliable D call. This CDR3 is built from 13 residues. Germline V CDR1 and CDR2: SEHNR, FQNEAQ (reference sequence). Trimming pared 2 bases from V and 10 bases from J, leaving 14 bases between. In DNA, the CDR3 is TGTGCCAGCAGCTTATTGACGGACGGGGTAGCTTTCTTT. This gives the protein CASSLLTDGVAFF.

CDR3 sequence (DNA): TGTGCCAGCAGCCCACGGGAGGTCAGGACTGAAGCTTTCTTT. Protein product: CASSPREVRTEAFF. The V call is TRBV25-1, the J call TRBJ1-1, with no clear D. In germline, CDR1 is MGHDK, CDR2 SYGVNS. Trimming shortened V by 6 bases and J by 5 bases, and 16 bases separated the two germline ends. The CDR3 is 14 amino acids.

This chain links TRBV18 with TRBJ1-1; D is unclear. Germline-derived CDR1 and CDR2 are KGHSH and LQKENI. The CDR3 length is 13 residues. The germline V and J ends were trimmed by 6 bases and 1 base, with 9 bases remaining between them. CDR3 protein: CASSPSANTEAFF. For the CDR3, the DNA is TGTGCCAGCTCCCCTAGCGCGAACACTGAAGCTTTCTTT.

This clone was detected only once. The chain joins TRBV15 to TRBJ2-5, with 7 bases that match TRBD2. CDR1 and CDR2 from the germline V gene are LNHNV and YYDKDF (reference sequence). The ends lost 0 bases at V and 5 bases at J; junction bases unmatched: 6. The CDR3 is 15 amino acids. CDR3: CATSRDPGEGETQYF. The CDR3 DNA reads as TGTGCCACCAGCAGAGACCCCGGGGAGGGGGAGACCCAGTACTTC.

The rearrangement uses TRBV5-1 and TRBJ1-3, with no clear D. The CDR3 totals 14 residues. Trimming removed 0 bases at V and 4 bases at J, with 8 bases between. Germline V gene sequence: CDR1 SGHRS, CDR2 YFSETQ. CDR3 nucleotides: TGCGCCAGCAGCTTGGACAGCATCGGAAACACCATATATTTT. This sequence encodes CASSLDSIGNTIYF.

CDR3 loop: CASSLVLTLAGGPKQFF. For the CDR3, the DNA is TGTGCCAGCAGCTTAGTTCTGACGCTAGCGGGGGGGCCGAAGCAGTTCTTC. This chain joins TRBV7-8 and TRBJ2-1, with TRBD2 matching 12 bases. This CDR3 is built from 17 residues. With 1 base clipped from V and 11 bases from J, the junction kept 12 bases outside the gene matches. Germline CDR1 reads SGHVS; CDR2 reads FQNEAQ. Complete variable domain (other parts from reference TRBV7-8 and TRBJ2-1): GAGVSQSPRYKVAKRGQDVALRCDPISGHVSLFWYQQALGQGPEFLTYFQNEAQLDKSGLPSDRFFAERPEGSVSTLKIQRTQQEDSAVYLCASSLVLTLAGGPKQFFGPGTRLTVL.

The rearrangement links TRBV5-1 to TRBJ2-2; D is unresolved. V was clipped by 4 bases and J by 3 bases, with 13 bases between them. In germline, CDR1 is SGHRS, CDR2 YFSETQ. This CDR3 has 15 residues. CDR3 coding DNA: TGCGCCAGCAGCGGAACGACTTCCCACACCGGGGAGCTGTTTTTT. Its protein product is CASSGTTSHTGELFF.

For this clone: The junction and the germline gene differ at one end; a read error may be behind it. DNA for the CDR3: TGTTCCAGCAGCACCAGGTACGAGCAGTACTTC. This encodes CSSSTRYEQYF. This rearrangement joins TRBV7-9 to TRBJ2-7; D uncertain. CDR1 is SEHNR and CDR2 is FQNEAQ in the germline V gene (reference sequence). The length of the CDR3 is 11 residues.

The genes are TRBV6-1 and TRBJ2-3, with D maybe TRBD2 (6 bases). CDR3 length: 13 amino acids. Trimming took off 4 bases at V and 5 bases at J, with 10 bases between the two ends. Germline CDR1 is MNHNS and CDR2 is SASEGT. For the CDR3, the DNA is TGTGCCAGCAGTGGTCTAGCGCAAGATACGCAGTATTTT. Amino acid sequence: CASSGLAQDTQYF.

A note on this clone: The junction and the germline gene differ at one end; a read error may be behind it. This sample also contains other DNA sequences that code for the same CDR3. J is TRBJ2-3 and V is TRBV29-1, with a weak D call TRBD2 (5 bases). CDR1 and CDR2 from the germline V gene are SQVTM and ANQGSEA. This CDR3 is built from 11 residues. The CDR3 DNA is TGTAGCGTTTCTAGCACAGATACGCAGTATTTT. Amino acids: CSVSSTDTQYF.

This chain uses TRBV2 with TRBJ1-2; 8 nucleotides match TRBD1. V trimming: 6 bases; J trimming: 4 bases; junction bases outside the gene matches: 10. The CDR3 consists of 15 residues. The germline V gene encodes CDR1 SNHLY and CDR2 FYNNEI. CDR3 sequence: CASRDTGGVLYGYTF. CDR3 in DNA: TGTGCCAGCAGGGACACAGGGGGAGTCCTCTATGGCTACACCTTC.

The chain links TRBV29-1 to TRBJ2-1; 12 nucleotides agree with TRBD2. The CDR3 runs 16 residues. V lost 3 bases to trimming and J lost 2 bases; unmatched junction nucleotides: 5. Germline CDR1 is SQVTM and CDR2 is ANQGSEA. CDR3 in amino acids: CSVDPSGGGTYNEQFF. The CDR3 DNA follows: TGCAGCGTTGACCCTAGCGGGGGGGGAACCTACAATGAGCAGTTCTTC.

The rearrangement uses TRBV10-2 and TRBJ1-1; D not certain. Trimming pared 1 base from V and 1 base from J, leaving 4 bases between. CDR1 and CDR2 from the germline V gene are WSHSY and SAAADI. This CDR3 region has 13 residues. CDR3 in DNA: TGCGCCAGCAGTGAGTTAAAGAACACTGAAGCTTTCTTT. Translated: CASSELKNTEAFF.

This clone was seen just once. The chain joins TRBV28 to TRBJ1-2; D ambiguous. Per germline, CDR1 MDHEN and CDR2 SYDVKM. The length of the CDR3 is 13 residues. The V gene lost 2 bases and the J gene lost 8 bases, with 12 bases spanning the gap. CDR3 nucleotide sequence: TGTGCCAGCAGTTTAGGAGGAATGGGAGGCTACACCTTC. This codes for CASSLGGMGGYTF.

V usage is TRBV19 and J usage is TRBJ2-5; 14 bases align to TRBD2. With V trimmed by 5 bases and J by 1 base, 6 bases remained unmatched. This CDR3 is built from 17 residues. Germline V gives CDR1 LNHDA, CDR2 SQIVND (reference sequence). The DNA of the CDR3 is TGTGCCAGTAGTGTAACAGGACTAGCGGGGGGCCAAGAGACCCAGTACTTC. Translation gives CASSVTGLAGGQETQYF.

The rearrangement uses TRBV4-1 and TRBJ1-2; TRBD1 agrees at 7 bases. Germline V CDR1 and CDR2: MGHRA, YSYEKL. V dropped 0 bases and J dropped 4; count of bases not matched to a gene: 11. The CDR3 has 17 amino acids. The DNA of the CDR3 is TGCGCCAGCAGCCAAGACACAACCGGGACAGAGACCTATGGCTACACCTTC. This codes for CASSQDTTGTETYGYTF.

The chain is built from TRBV27 and TRBJ2-1; D gene uncertain. Germline V gene lookup returns CDR1 MNHEY and CDR2 SMNVEV (reference sequence). V lost 6 bases, J lost 7 bases, and 7 bases lay in between. The CDR3 consists of 11 residues. CDR3 in DNA: TGTGCCAGCAGGGTGAGGAATGAGCAGTTCTTC. Encoded protein: CASRVRNEQFF.